This T cell receptor beta chain was recovered during a study of T cell responses to AZD1222 COVID-19 vaccine. Profiled with immunoSEQ multiplex PCR; TCRdb holds only in-frame clones, not every one. In the table there are tens of thousands of clones, 85% to 90% of which are singletons. Some second doses came at about 4 weeks and others at about 12 weeks; these were pooled. Study findings and constraints: There were repertoire samples only from the period after the peak T cell response. In a largely white British group with more females than males, clonal diversity was possibly underestimated. Spike-specific TCRs gained breadth and depth after people received two AZD1222 doses.

CDR3 length: 15 residues. J gave up 2 bases and V 4 bases, and 7 bases lay outside the gene matches. Germline V gene sequence: CDR1 MDHEN, CDR2 SYDVKM. Turning to this clone: Its antigen remains unidentified.

The sample consisted of peripheral blood, taken 28 days after the second AZD1222 dose. The chain uses TRBV28 and TRBJ2-7, with 8 positions matching TRBD2. This sequence originates from an adult who received the AZD1222 COVID-19 vaccine. The CDR3 reads CASSSERGLTYEQYF. In DNA, the CDR3 is TGTGCCAGCAGTTCCGAGCGGGGGCTTACCTACGAGCAGTACTTC. Full variable domain (remainder filled in from reference TRBV28 and TRBJ2-7): DVKVTQSSRYLVKRTGEKVFLECVQDMDHENMFWYRQDPGLGLRLIYFSYDVKMKEKGDIPEGYSVSREKKERFSLILESASTNQTSMYLCASSSERGLTYEQYFGPGTRLTVT.